These 24 T cell receptor beta chains were sequenced from one sample in a study of response to subunit inactivated influenza vaccine. TCRdb re-derived calls from the RT-PCR reads in MiXCR, one entry per CDR3 protein. The table lists hundreds of thousands of distinct CDR3 sequences, roughly 27% of them singletons. This specimen was CD4+ T cells sorted from PBMCs, taken about 5 days after vaccination. The receptors shown here come from a man between 50 and 59 years old who received an inactivated influenza vaccine.

The V and J genes are TRBV7-9 and TRBJ2-2; a weak D match, TRBD1 (5 bases). Germline V gives CDR1 SEHNR, CDR2 FQNEAQ (reference sequence). This CDR3 contains 13 residues. Trimming removed 1 base at V and 9 bases at J, with 9 bases between. The CDR3 DNA follows: TGTGCCAGCAGCTTAGTTCAGGGCTGGGAGCTGTTTTTT. It encodes CASSLVQGWELFF.

V gene TRBV7-6 combines with J gene TRBJ2-5; D is unresolved. Germline CDR1 is SGHVS and CDR2 is FNYEAQ. The ends were cut back, 6 bases at V and 4 bases at J, with 15 bases in the middle. The CDR3 totals 14 residues. The CDR3 DNA is TGTGCCAGCAGTCCGGGCCCCAGAGGAGAGACCCAGTACTTC. Amino acids: CASSPGPRGETQYF.

Many counts were recorded for this clonotype. The rearrangement links TRBV12-3 or TRBV12-4 to TRBJ2-3, with 10 nucleotides matching TRBD2. The CDR3 is 15 residues long. V shed 6 bases and J 4 bases; nucleotides not matched to a gene: 7. As DNA, the CDR3 is TGTGCCAGCAGCCCTGGGCTAGCGGGGGCAGATACGCAGTATTTT. Protein sequence: CASSPGLAGADTQYF.

The rearrangement joins TRBV15 to TRBJ1-2; D remains unclear. This CDR3 region has 14 residues. Germline values: CDR1 LNHNV, CDR2 YYDKDF (reference sequence). Deletions cut 0 bases from V and 8 bases from J, with 13 bases between. The CDR3 region is CATSRDTEIRGYTF. The CDR3 nucleotides read TGTGCCACCAGCAGAGATACCGAGATTAGGGGCTACACCTTC. The variable domain in full, completed from reference TRBV15 and TRBJ1-2, reads DAMVIQNPRYQVTQFGKPVTLSCSQTLNHNVMYWYQQKSSQAPKLLFHYYDKDFNNEADTPDNFQSRRPNTSFCFLDIRSPGLGDTAMYLCATSRDTEIRGYTFGSGTRLTVV.

A few counts support this clonotype. This chain uses TRBV6-5 with TRBJ2-5; D unresolved. CDR3 length: 13 amino acids. V lost 4 bases and J 4 bases, leaving 10 bases between the germline ends. Germline V gene data show CDR1 as MNHEY and CDR2 as SVGAGI. CDR3 region: CASSFSTRETQYF. DNA of the CDR3: TGTGCCAGCAGTTTTTCGACAAGAGAGACCCAGTACTTC.

The chain couples TRBV4-3 to TRBJ1-2; TRBD1 might be the D (6 bases). Germline CDR1 reads LGHNA; CDR2 reads YSLEER. The CDR3 is made up of 15 amino acids. V was clipped by 0 bases and J by 1 base, with 9 bases between them. The CDR3 is CASSQEQGNNYGYTF. The CDR3 DNA follows: TGCGCCAGCAGCCAAGAGCAGGGGAATAACTATGGCTACACCTTC.

The chain is built from TRBV20-1 and TRBJ2-3; D may be TRBD2 (5 bases). Trimming pared 6 bases from V and 2 bases from J, leaving 15 bases between. This CDR3 comprises 14 residues. The germline V gene has CDR1 DFQATT and CDR2 SNEGSKA (reference sequence). The CDR3 sequence: CSARQRTSTDTQYF. The CDR3, as DNA: TGCAGTGCCCGCCAGCGGACTTCCACAGATACGCAGTATTTT.

The chain uses TRBV3-1 and TRBJ2-7; 7 bases fit TRBD2. Germline V gives CDR1 LGHDT, CDR2 YNNKEL (reference sequence). The length of the CDR3 is 14 residues. V trimming: 8 bases; J trimming: 2 bases; junction bases outside the gene matches: 9. For the CDR3, the DNA is TGTGCCAGCCGGTTGGGGGAGGGCCCCTACGAGCAGTACTTC. This encodes CASRLGEGPYEQYF.

The chain employs TRBV12-3 or TRBV12-4 and TRBJ1-5; D possibly corresponds to TRBD1 (6 bases). V lost 0 bases and J 6 bases, leaving 9 bases between the germline ends. The CDR3 length is 14 residues. In DNA, the CDR3 is TGTGCCAGCAGTTTAGCCGGGGGCGCTCAGCCCCAGCATTTT. It yields the protein CASSLAGGAQPQHF.

The chain recombines TRBV7-2 with TRBJ1-5; D gene ambiguous. Trimming removed 1 base from V and 5 bases from J, with 9 bases in between. Germline values: CDR1 SGHTA, CDR2 FQGNSA. This CDR3 has 14 amino acids. CDR3 sequence: CASSLGVWDQPQHF. CDR3 sequence (DNA): TGTGCCAGCAGCTTAGGAGTGTGGGATCAGCCCCAGCATTTT. The full variable domain, with the rest looked up from reference TRBV7-2 and TRBJ1-5, is GAGVSQSPSNKVTEKGKDVELRCDPISGHTALYWYRQSLGQGLEFLIYFQGNSAPDKSGLPSDRFSAERTGGSVSTLTIQRTQQEDSAVYLCASSLGVWDQPQHFGDGTRLSIL.

This chain joins TRBV11-2 and TRBJ2-7; 7 nucleotides align to TRBD2. This CDR3 region has 17 residues. Germline V lookup: CDR1 SGHAT, CDR2 FQNNGV. The V and J ends lost 0 bases and 0 bases, in that order; junction bases with no gene match: 8. In DNA form, the CDR3 reads TGTGCCAGCAGCTTAGAGGGAGGGAGTCTAAGCTCCTACGAGCAGTACTTC. The encoded protein is CASSLEGGSLSSYEQYF.

In this sample, this clonotype turned up a few times. J is TRBJ1-5 and V is TRBV6-2 or TRBV6-3; D remains ambiguous. From germline, CDR1 is MNHEY and CDR2 SVGEGT. V was trimmed by 0 bases and J by 1 base, leaving 13 bases between them. The CDR3 length is 17 residues. CDR3 amino acids: CASSYSTGRTSNQPQHF. As DNA, the CDR3 is TGTGCCAGCAGTTACTCGACGGGAAGGACCAGCAATCAGCCCCAGCATTTT.

This clonotype was counted once. The junction does not match germline at one end; this may be a read error. This rearrangement joins TRBV20-1 to TRBJ2-7, with 10 bases matching TRBD2. This CDR3 has 16 residues. Germline V lookup: CDR1 DFQATT, CDR2 SNEGSKA (reference sequence). CDR3: CCARDTLAGDLGEQYF. CDR3 in DNA: TGCTGTGCTAGAGATACCCTAGCGGGAGATCTGGGCGAGCAGTACTTC.

The chain uses TRBV4-2 and TRBJ2-3, with D perhaps matching TRBD1 or TRBD2 (5 bases each). There are 18 residues in the CDR3. The germline V gene encodes CDR1 LGHNA and CDR2 YNFKEQ. V dropped 0 bases and J dropped 0 bases, with 16 bases sitting between them. The CDR3 DNA sequence: TGTGCCAGCAGCCAAGAGACCCGAGGGACCACCAGCACAGATACGCAGTATTTT. Translation gives CASSQETRGTTSTDTQYF.

The chain links TRBV7-9 to TRBJ2-1; the D is unclear. This CDR3 has 12 amino acids. The V end lost 1 base, the J end lost 9 bases, and 7 bases lay between the germline ends. CDR1 and CDR2 (germline): SEHNR, FQNEAQ (reference sequence). CDR3 sequence (DNA): TGTGCCAGCAGCTTAGTAGGAGTTGAGCAGTTCTTC. Protein product: CASSLVGVEQFF.

The chain carries TRBV19 and TRBJ2-6; D not certain. Trimming took off 8 bases at V and 12 bases at J, with 17 bases between the two ends. Germline assignment: CDR1 LNHDA and CDR2 SQIVND (reference sequence). This CDR3 comprises 13 residues. The CDR3 nucleotides read TGTGCCAGTCTTAACACCAACTCGGTCGTCCTGACTTTC. Protein sequence: CASLNTNSVVLTF.

The rearrangement uses TRBV20-1 and TRBJ1-4; D ambiguous. The ends were cut back, 0 bases at V and 0 bases at J, with 17 bases in the middle. The CDR3 is made up of 18 amino acids. Per germline, CDR1 DFQATT and CDR2 SNEGSKA (reference sequence). CDR3 sequence: CSARELGSQIATNEKLFF. The CDR3 nucleotides read TGCAGTGCTAGAGAGTTGGGCAGCCAGATTGCAACTAATGAAAAACTGTTTTTT.

This clonotype turned up a few times. As DNA, the CDR3 is TGTGCCAGCAGTTTAAGGGGGAACTCCTACGAGCAGTACTTC. This codes for CASSLRGNSYEQYF. This rearrangement joins TRBV12-3 or TRBV12-4 to TRBJ2-7, with D maybe TRBD1 (6 bases). This CDR3 comprises 14 residues. Trimming took 2 bases from V and 0 from J, leaving 8 bases between them.

The rearrangement links TRBV6-2 or TRBV6-3 to TRBJ2-7, with D perhaps being TRBD1 or TRBD2 (7 bases each). CDR1 MNHEY and CDR2 SVGEGT come from the germline V gene. Trimming shortened V by 6 bases and J by 6 bases, and 15 bases separated the two germline ends. This CDR3 is 13 amino acids long. The DNA for the CDR3 is TGTGCCAGCAGGCCCCAGGGGGGGCGCGAGCAGTACTTC. Its translation: CASRPQGGREQYF.

The chain has TRBV12-3 or TRBV12-4 and TRBJ2-2; TRBD1 matches at 7 bases. V was pared by 7 bases and J by 5 bases, with 10 bases of the junction left unmatched. There are 15 residues in the CDR3. For the CDR3, the DNA is TGTGCCAGCAAATGGGACAGCGGATGGACCGGGGAGCTGTTTTTT. Translation: CASKWDSGWTGELFF.

In its sample, this clonotype was seen a few times. This chain joins TRBV12-3 or TRBV12-4 and TRBJ2-7, with D possibly being TRBD1 (6 bases). V shed 0 bases and J shed 12 bases, with 15 bases lying between them. This CDR3 spans 13 amino acids. The CDR3 reads CASSLAWDTLGYF. In nucleotides, the CDR3 is TGTGCCAGCAGTTTAGCGTGGGACACCCTAGGGTACTTC.

This clonotype was seen more than once but under ten times. The V gene is TRBV20-1, the J gene TRBJ2-1, with TRBD2 matching over 7 bases. The CDR3 has 12 amino acids. Unmatched junction bases numbered 5, after V lost 3 bases and J lost 9 bases. Germline CDR1 reads DFQATT; CDR2 reads SNEGSKA (reference sequence). The CDR3 here is CSARERGVEQFF. In DNA, the CDR3 is TGCAGTGCTAGGGAGCGGGGCGTTGAGCAGTTCTTC.

The chain recombines TRBV28 with TRBJ1-2, with a possible D match to TRBD1 (5 bases). This CDR3 spans 15 amino acids. CDR1 is MDHEN, CDR2 SYDVKM, per germline. Between the trimmed V and J ends, which lost 3 bases and 8 bases, there was a span of 19 bases. DNA of the CDR3: TGTGCCAGCAGTTTCGGGGCGGACTCTCTGAGGGGCTACACCTTC. This encodes CASSFGADSLRGYTF.

The J gene is TRBJ2-3, the V gene TRBV20-1; 10 positions agree with TRBD2. The length of the CDR3 is 15 residues. Germline V gene data show CDR1 as DFQATT and CDR2 as SNEGSKA (reference sequence). The V and J ends lost 5 bases and 1 base, in that order; junction bases with no gene match: 6. Here the CDR3 reads CSAASGSRGTDTQYF. In DNA form, the CDR3 reads TGCAGTGCTGCTAGCGGGAGTCGCGGCACAGATACGCAGTATTTT.